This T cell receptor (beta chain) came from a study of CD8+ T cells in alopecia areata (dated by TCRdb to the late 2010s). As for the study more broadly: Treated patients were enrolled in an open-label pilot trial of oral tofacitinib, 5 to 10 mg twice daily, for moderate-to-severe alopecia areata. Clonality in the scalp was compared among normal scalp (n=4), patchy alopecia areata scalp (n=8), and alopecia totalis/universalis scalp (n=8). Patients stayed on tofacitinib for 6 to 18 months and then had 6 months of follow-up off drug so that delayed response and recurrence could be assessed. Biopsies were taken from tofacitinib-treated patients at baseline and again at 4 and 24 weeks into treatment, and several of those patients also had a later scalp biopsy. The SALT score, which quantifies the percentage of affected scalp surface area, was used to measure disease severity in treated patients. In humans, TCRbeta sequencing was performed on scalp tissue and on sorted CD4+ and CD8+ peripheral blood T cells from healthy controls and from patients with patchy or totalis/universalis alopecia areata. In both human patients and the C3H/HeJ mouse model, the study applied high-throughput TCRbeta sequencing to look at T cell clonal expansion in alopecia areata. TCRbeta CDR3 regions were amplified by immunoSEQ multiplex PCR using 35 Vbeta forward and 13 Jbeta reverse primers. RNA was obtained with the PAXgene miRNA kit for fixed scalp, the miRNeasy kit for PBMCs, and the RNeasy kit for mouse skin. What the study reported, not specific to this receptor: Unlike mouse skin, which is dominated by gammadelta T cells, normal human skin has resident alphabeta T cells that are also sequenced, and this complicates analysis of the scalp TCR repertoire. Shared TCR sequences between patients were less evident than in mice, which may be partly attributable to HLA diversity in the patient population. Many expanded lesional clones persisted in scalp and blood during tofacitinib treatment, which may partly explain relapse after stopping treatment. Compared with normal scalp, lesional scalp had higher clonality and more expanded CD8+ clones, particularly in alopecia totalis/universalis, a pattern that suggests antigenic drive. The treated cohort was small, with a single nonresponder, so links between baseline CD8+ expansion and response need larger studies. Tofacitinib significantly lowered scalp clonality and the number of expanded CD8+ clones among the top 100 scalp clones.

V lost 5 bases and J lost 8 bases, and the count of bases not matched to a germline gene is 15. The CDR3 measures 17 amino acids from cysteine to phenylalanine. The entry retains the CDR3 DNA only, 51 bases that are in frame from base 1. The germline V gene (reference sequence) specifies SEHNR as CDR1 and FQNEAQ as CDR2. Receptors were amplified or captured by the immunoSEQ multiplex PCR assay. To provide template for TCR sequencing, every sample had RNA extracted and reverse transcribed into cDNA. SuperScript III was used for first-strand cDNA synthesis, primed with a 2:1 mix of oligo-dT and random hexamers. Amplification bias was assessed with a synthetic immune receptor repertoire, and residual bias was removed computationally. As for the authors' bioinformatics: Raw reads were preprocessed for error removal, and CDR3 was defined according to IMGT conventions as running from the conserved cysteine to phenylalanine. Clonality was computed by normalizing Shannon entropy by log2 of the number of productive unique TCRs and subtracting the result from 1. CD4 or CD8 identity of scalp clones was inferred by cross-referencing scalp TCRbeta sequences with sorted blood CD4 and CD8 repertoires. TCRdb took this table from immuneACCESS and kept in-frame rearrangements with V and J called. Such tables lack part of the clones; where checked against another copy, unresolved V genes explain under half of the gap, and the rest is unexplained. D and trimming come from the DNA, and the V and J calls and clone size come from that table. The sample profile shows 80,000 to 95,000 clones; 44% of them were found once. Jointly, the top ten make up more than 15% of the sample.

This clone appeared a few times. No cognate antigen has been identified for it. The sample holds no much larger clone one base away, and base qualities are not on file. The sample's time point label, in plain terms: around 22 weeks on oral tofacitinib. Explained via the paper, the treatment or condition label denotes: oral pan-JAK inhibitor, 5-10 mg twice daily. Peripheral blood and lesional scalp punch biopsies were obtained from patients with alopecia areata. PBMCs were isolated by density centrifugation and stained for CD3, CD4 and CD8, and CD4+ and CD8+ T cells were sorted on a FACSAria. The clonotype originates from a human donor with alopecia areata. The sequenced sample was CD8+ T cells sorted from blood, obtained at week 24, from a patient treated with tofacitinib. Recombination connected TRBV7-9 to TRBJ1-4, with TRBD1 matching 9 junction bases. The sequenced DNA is TGTGCCAGCAGCCCCCCGCAATCCGGGACAGGGATCGAAAAACTGTTTTTT. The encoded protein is CASSPPQSGTGIEKLFF.